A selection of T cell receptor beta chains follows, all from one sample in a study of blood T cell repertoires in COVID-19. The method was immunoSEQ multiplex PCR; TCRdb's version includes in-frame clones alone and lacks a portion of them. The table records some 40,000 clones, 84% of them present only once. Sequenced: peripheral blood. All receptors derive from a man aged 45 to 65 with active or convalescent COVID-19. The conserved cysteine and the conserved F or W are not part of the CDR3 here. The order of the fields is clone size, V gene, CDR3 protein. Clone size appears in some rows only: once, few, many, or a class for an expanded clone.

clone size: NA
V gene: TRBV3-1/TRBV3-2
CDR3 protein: ASTSGGRDEQF

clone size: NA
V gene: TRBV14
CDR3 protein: ASSPLSGNEQF

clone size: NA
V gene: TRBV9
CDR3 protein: ASSVAAGSYEQY

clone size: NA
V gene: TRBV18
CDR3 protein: ASSPPVSASTDTQY

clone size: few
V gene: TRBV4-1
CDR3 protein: ASSWSGGQPAGEQF

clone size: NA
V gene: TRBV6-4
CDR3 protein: ASSDTDKIPFEQY

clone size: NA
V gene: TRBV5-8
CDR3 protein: ASSPTGTGEDEQF

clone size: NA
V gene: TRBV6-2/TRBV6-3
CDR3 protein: ASSRTGTYEQY

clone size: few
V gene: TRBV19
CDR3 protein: ASRPGQGSSYNEQF

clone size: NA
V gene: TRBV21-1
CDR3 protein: ASSKGGGRAYTDTQY

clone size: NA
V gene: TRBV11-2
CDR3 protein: ASSTDRVEGYT

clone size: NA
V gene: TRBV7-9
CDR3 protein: ASSPSDRLYEQY

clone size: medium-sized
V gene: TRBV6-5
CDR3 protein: ASVRGGPDYGYT

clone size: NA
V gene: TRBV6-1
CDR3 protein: ASSERPGQGAASGHTDTQY

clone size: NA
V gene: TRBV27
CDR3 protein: ASRGQGAGNTIY

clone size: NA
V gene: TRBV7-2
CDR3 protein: ASSPLGLNTEAF

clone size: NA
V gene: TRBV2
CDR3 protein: ASSAPSGGVYGEQF

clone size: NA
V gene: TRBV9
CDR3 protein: ASSVGLAGGGETQY

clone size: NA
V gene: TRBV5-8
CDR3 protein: ASSLVSVLRGTEAF

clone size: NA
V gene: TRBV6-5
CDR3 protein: ASSIQVTGSTEAF

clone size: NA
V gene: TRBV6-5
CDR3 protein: ASRDRDRQGGEQF

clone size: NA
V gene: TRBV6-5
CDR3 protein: ASRDYTGNQPQH

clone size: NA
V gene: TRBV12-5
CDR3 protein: ASARGGSNSPLH

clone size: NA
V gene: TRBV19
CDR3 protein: ASKEVANTEAF

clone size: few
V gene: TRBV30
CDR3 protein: ACAGTSGVAYEQY

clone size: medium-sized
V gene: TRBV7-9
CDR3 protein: ASIETGTDTEAF

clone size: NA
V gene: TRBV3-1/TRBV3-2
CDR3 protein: ASSNRQGARNSPLH

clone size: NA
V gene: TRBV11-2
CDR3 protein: ASSLGDRDQETQY

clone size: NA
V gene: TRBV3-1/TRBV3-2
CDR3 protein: ASSPGVANTEAF

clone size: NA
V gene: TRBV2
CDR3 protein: ASSGRQGRRIVTEAF

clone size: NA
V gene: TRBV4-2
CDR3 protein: ASSQALDSTPYGYT

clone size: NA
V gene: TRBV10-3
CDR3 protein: AISDGDRGFYGYT

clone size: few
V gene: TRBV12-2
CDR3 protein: ASRSSGRGHGEQY

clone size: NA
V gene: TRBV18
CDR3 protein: ASSPDRNGGYT

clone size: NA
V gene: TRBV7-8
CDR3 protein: ASSLPFLTGVGYEQY

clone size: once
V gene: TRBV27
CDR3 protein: ASRRQGAGHGYT

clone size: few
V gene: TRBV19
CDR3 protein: ASSFGRAGDRETQY

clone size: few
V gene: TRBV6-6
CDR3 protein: ASSHTQTDRGAARYQPQH

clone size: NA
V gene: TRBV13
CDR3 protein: ASSLVPGQGTSGNTIY

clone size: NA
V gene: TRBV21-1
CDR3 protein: ASRIKERGVSYEQY

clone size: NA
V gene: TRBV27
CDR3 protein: ASSSGLGAETQY

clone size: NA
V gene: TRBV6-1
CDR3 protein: ASSDGQKNTEAF

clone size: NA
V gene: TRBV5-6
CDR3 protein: ASSLGVGPGGYT

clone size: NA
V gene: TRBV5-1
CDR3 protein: ASSASPRNYNYGYT

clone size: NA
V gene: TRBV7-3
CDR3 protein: ASSGGSGGRNEQF